The 15 T cell receptor beta chains in this list originate from one sample, sequenced in a study of blood T cell repertoires in COVID-19. Generated by immunoSEQ multiplex PCR, the TCRdb table keeps only in-frame clones and is missing some. The data contain under 300,000 clones, 82% of them seen just once; the ten biggest clones take up less than 3.5%. The specimen sequenced was peripheral blood. Source of these receptors: a young woman with acute or convalescent COVID-19.

This chain uses TRBV4-3 with TRBJ1-1; possibly TRBD1 for D (5 bases). Trimming shortened V by 3 bases and J by 11 bases, and 19 bases separated the two germline ends. The CDR3 is 14 amino acids. Looked up from germline, CDR1 is LGHNA and CDR2 is YSLEER. CDR3 sequence: CASSQGSYAGRAFF. The DNA for the CDR3 is TGCGCCAGCAGCCAGGGCTCGTATGCAGGGCGCGCTTTCTTT.

This chain connects TRBV19 to TRBJ2-2, with 10 bases fitting TRBD1. Germline V gives CDR1 LNHDA, CDR2 SQIVND (reference sequence). The CDR3 is 17 residues long. J lost 4 bases, V lost 3 bases, and 8 bases had no gene match. The CDR3 nucleotides read TGTGCCAGTAGTATTGCCTGGTGGGACAGGGGCACCGGGGAGCTGTTTTTT. This codes for CASSIAWWDRGTGELFF. The full variable domain, completed using reference TRBV19 and TRBJ2-2, is DGGITQSPKYLFRKEGQNVTLSCEQNLNHDAMYWYRQDPGQGLRLIYYSQIVNDFQKGDIAEGYSVSREKKESFPLTVTSAQKNPTAFYLCASSIAWWDRGTGELFFGEGSRLTVL.

The CDR3 sequence is CASSSEASGSYEQYF. CDR3 in DNA: TGTGCCAGCAGCTCAGAGGCTAGCGGGAGTTACGAGCAGTACTTC. The chain carries TRBV11-1 and TRBJ2-7; 10 bases are a match to TRBD2. The length of the CDR3 is 15 residues. The ends lost 4 bases at V and 4 bases at J; junction bases unmatched: 7. From germline, CDR1 is SGHAT and CDR2 FQDESV (reference sequence). Supplemented by reference TRBV11-1 and TRBJ2-7, the full variable domain reads EAEVAQSPRYKITEKSQAVAFWCDPISGHATLYWYRQILGQGPELLVQFQDESVVDDSQLPKDRFSAERLKGVDSTLKIQPAELGDSAMYLCASSSEASGSYEQYFGPGTRLTVT.

The rearrangement uses TRBV3-1 (or the pseudogene TRBV3-2) and TRBJ2-5, with D unresolved. Trimming removed 1 base from V and 6 bases from J, with 6 bases in between. Germline V CDR1 and CDR2: LGHDT, YNNKEL (reference sequence). The CDR3 sequence is 12 residues long. DNA of the CDR3: TGTGCCAGCAGCCAAGGGTGGCAGACCCAGTACTTC. It specifies CASSQGWQTQYF.

This rearrangement joins TRBV18 to TRBJ1-2; D is uncertain. This CDR3 is built from 15 residues. Looked up from germline, CDR1 is KGHSH and CDR2 is LQKENI. V lost 1 base, J lost 6 bases, and 15 bases lay in between. The CDR3 loop is CASSPLGEGLDGYTF. DNA for the CDR3: TGTGCCAGCTCACCACTCGGCGAGGGCTTAGATGGCTACACCTTC. The complete variable domain, with remaining parts taken from reference TRBV18 and TRBJ1-2, reads NAGVMQNPRHLVRRRGQEARLRCSPMKGHSHVYWYRQLPEEGLKFMVYLQKENIIDESGMPKERFSAEFPKEGPSILRIQQVVRGDSAAYFCASSPLGEGLDGYTFGSGTRLTVV.

The gene calls are TRBV6-5 and TRBJ1-1; D gene unclear. CDR3 length equals 14 residues. With 6 bases removed from V and 0 bases from J, the gap between germline ends came to 11 bases. Germline loops: CDR1 MNHEY, CDR2 SVGAGI. The chain's CDR3 is CASSPYTLNTEAFF. Here the CDR3 DNA reads TGTGCCAGCAGCCCGTACACCTTGAACACTGAAGCTTTCTTT.

This clone has a single count. The chain joins TRBV6-2 or TRBV6-3 to TRBJ2-7; perhaps TRBD2 as D (7 bases). Germline CDR1 is MNHEY and CDR2 is SVGEGT. Between the trimmed V and J ends, which lost 1 base and 3 bases, there was a span of 19 bases. This CDR3 region has 17 residues. For the CDR3, the DNA is TGTGCCAGCAGTTACTTTCCAGCGGGACAAAAAATCTACGAGCAGTACTTC. Protein sequence: CASSYFPAGQKIYEQYF.

The chain joins TRBV14 to TRBJ2-1, with 7 bases matching TRBD2. The CDR3 spans 17 residues. CDR1 is SGHDN and CDR2 is FVKESK in the germline V gene. J was trimmed by 4 bases and V by 0 bases; bases with no gene match: 9. CDR3 loop: CASSQEGWGGIYNEQFF. CDR3 nucleotides: TGTGCCAGCAGCCAAGAAGGCTGGGGGGGGATTTACAATGAGCAGTTCTTC.

The V call is TRBV5-1, the J call TRBJ2-3; 7 nucleotides agree with TRBD2. From germline, CDR1 is SGHRS and CDR2 YFSETQ. The CDR3 contains 17 residues. V trimming: 1 base; J trimming: 1 base; junction bases outside the gene matches: 9. The CDR3 sequence is CASSLSHGGFGTDTQYF. DNA for the CDR3: TGCGCCAGCAGCTTGTCCCACGGGGGGTTCGGCACAGATACGCAGTATTTT.

The V gene is TRBV11-3, the J gene TRBJ2-3, with 8 bases fitting TRBD1. The CDR3 contains 17 residues. V dropped 0 bases and J dropped 6; count of bases not matched to a gene: 11. CDR1 is SGHNT and CDR2 is YENEEA in the germline V gene. The CDR3 spells CASSLDPGLYRGDTQYF. The CDR3 nucleotides read TGTGCCAGCAGCTTAGACCCAGGTCTATACAGGGGGGATACGCAGTATTTT. The variable domain in full, with the rest retrieved from reference TRBV11-3 and TRBJ2-3, is EAGVVQSPRYKIIEKKQPVAFWCNPISGHNTLYWYLQNLGQGPELLIRYENEEAVDDSQLPKDRFSAERLKGVDSTLKIQPAELGDSAVYLCASSLDPGLYRGDTQYFGPGTRLTVL.

The V call is TRBV7-9, the J call TRBJ1-1; 7 bases match TRBD1. The CDR3 is 15 amino acids. V gave up 0 bases and J gave up 7 bases; unmatched junction bases: 8. Germline CDR1 and CDR2: SEHNR and FQNEAQ (reference sequence). The DNA of the CDR3 is TGTGCCAGCAGCTTAGCTGCGGGACAGCCAATTGAAGCTTTCTTT. It codes for CASSLAAGQPIEAFF.

The rearrangement uses TRBV5-1 and TRBJ2-7; TRBD2 matches at 11 bases. The CDR3 is 15 residues long. V gave up 4 bases and J gave up 2 bases; unmatched junction bases: 5. CDR1 SGHRS and CDR2 YFSETQ come from the germline V gene. CDR3 nucleotide sequence: TGCGCCAGCAGCCGCGTAGCGGGAGGGACCTACGAGCAGTACTTC. Protein product: CASSRVAGGTYEQYF. Full variable domain (missing parts from reference TRBV5-1 and TRBJ2-7): KAGVTQTPRYLIKTRGQQVTLSCSPISGHRSVSWYQQTPGQGLQFLFEYFSETQRNKGNFPGRFSGRQFSNSRSEMNVSTLELGDSALYLCASSRVAGGTYEQYFGPGTRLTVT.

This rearrangement joins TRBV15 to TRBJ2-2; 11 bases are shared with TRBD2. CDR1 is LNHNV, CDR2 YYDKDF, per germline (reference sequence). The V segment lost 6 bases and the J segment 2 bases; nucleotides outside the gene matches: 8. This CDR3 has 17 amino acids. The CDR3 nucleotides are TGTGCCACCAGTGGTGCAAGACTAGCGGGAAACACCGGGGAGCTGTTTTTT. This codes for CATSGARLAGNTGELFF.

This clone was observed a handful of times. V gene TRBV19 combines with J gene TRBJ1-6, with 7 bases lining up with TRBD1. Germline values: CDR1 LNHDA, CDR2 SQIVND (reference sequence). The CDR3 has 15 amino acids. The J segment lost 10 bases and the V segment lost 4 bases, leaving 10 bases of the junction unmatched. The CDR3 here is CASSTPRQGGSPLHF. CDR3 coding DNA: TGTGCCAGTAGTACCCCACGACAGGGAGGATCACCCCTCCACTTT.

This chain joins TRBV19 and TRBJ1-5; the match to TRBD1 covers 7 bases. The CDR3 has 16 residues. Trimming took 5 bases from V and 2 from J; bases not matched to a gene: 9. Per germline, CDR1 LNHDA and CDR2 SQIVND (reference sequence). As DNA, the CDR3 is TGTGCCAGTAGTCCTCCAGGGGGGCCTGGCAATCAGCCCCAGCATTTT. Translation gives CASSPPGGPGNQPQHF.